The clone carrying this T cell receptor (beta chain) has at least ten counts. CDR1 is MNHNS and CDR2 is SASEGT in the germline V gene. The CDR3 runs to 21 residues. With 0 bases clipped from V and 0 bases from J, the junction kept 14 bases outside the gene matches. The data are from a study of early T cells in non-severe SARS-CoV-2 infection. TCRdb processed the 5' RACE reads anew with MiXCR; each CDR3 protein has one entry. The repertoire consists of 70,000 or so distinct CDR3 sequences, with roughly 15% occurring once and the leading ten covering around 15%. This clonotype was sampled from an adult who was a healthcare worker with PCR-confirmed SARS-CoV-2 infection or an uninfected control (not recorded which). Material: whole blood. The chain joins TRBV6-1 to TRBJ1-4, with 9 nucleotides matching TRBD1. CDR3 loop: CASSEALSPRDRVATNEKLFF. The CDR3 bases are TGTGCCAGCAGTGAAGCCCTTTCCCCTCGGGACAGGGTTGCAACTAATGAAAAACTGTTTTTT.